The rows below give T cell receptor beta chains drawn from one sample of a study of CD8 T cells in Susac syndrome. In TCRdb, the immunoSEQ multiplex PCR reads were re-called with MiXCR into one record per CDR3 protein. The data show approximately 80,000 distinct CDR3 sequences, with approximately 94% seen just once and about 0.48% held by the top ten. The sample taken for sequencing was CD8+ T cells from PBMCs. The origin of the receptors is a human donor with Susac syndrome. Both conserved end residues are part of each CDR3. Fields, in order: J gene, V gene, D gene, CDR3 protein, CDR3 DNA. A D gene is named only where the DNA matches it firmly.

j_call: TRBJ1-5; v_call: TRBV9; d_call: NA; cdr3_aa: CASSREGTAGQPQHF; cdr3_nt: TGTGCCAGCAGCAGGGAGGGGACGGCAGGACAGCCCCAGCATTTT
j_call: TRBJ2-7; v_call: TRBV28; d_call: TRBD2; cdr3_aa: CASSLPGTSGSYEQYF; cdr3_nt: TGTGCCAGCAGCCTCCCCGGGACTAGCGGCTCCTACGAGCAGTACTTC
j_call: TRBJ1-1; v_call: TRBV29-1; d_call: NA; cdr3_aa: CSVEYAREGGPEAFF; cdr3_nt: TGCAGCGTTGAGTATGCACGGGAGGGCGGCCCTGAAGCTTTCTTT
j_call: TRBJ2-7; v_call: TRBV19; d_call: NA; cdr3_aa: CASSTGRAYEQYF; cdr3_nt: TGTGCCAGTAGTACAGGACGGGCCTACGAGCAGTACTTC
j_call: TRBJ2-1; v_call: TRBV20-1; d_call: TRBD2; cdr3_aa: CSARDPQGTSGVNEQFF; cdr3_nt: TGCAGTGCTAGAGATCCCCAGGGAACTAGCGGGGTAAATGAGCAGTTCTTC
j_call: TRBJ2-1; v_call: TRBV5-1; d_call: NA; cdr3_aa: CASAGGDEQFF; cdr3_nt: TGCGCCAGCGCTGGTGGGGATGAGCAGTTCTTC
j_call: TRBJ2-3; v_call: TRBV19; d_call: NA; cdr3_aa: CASSTPGSTDTQYF; cdr3_nt: TGTGCCAGTAGTACCCCAGGGAGCACAGATACGCAGTATTTT
j_call: TRBJ1-6; v_call: TRBV6-5; d_call: TRBD1; cdr3_aa: CASTTGGGSPLHF; cdr3_nt: TGTGCCAGCACCACAGGGGGGGGTTCACCCCTCCACTTT
j_call: TRBJ2-7; v_call: TRBV27; d_call: NA; cdr3_aa: CASSPAGKYEQYF; cdr3_nt: TGTGCCAGCAGCCCAGCAGGGAAGTACGAGCAGTACTTC
j_call: TRBJ1-1; v_call: TRBV20-1; d_call: NA; cdr3_aa: CSARDEAGRGGSNTEAFF; cdr3_nt: TGCAGTGCTAGAGATGAGGCTGGCAGGGGTGGAAGTAACACTGAAGCTTTCTTT
j_call: TRBJ2-7; v_call: TRBV28; d_call: NA; cdr3_aa: CASSLRGRYEQYF; cdr3_nt: TGTGCCAGCAGTTTACGGGGGCGATACGAGCAGTACTTC
j_call: TRBJ1-6; v_call: TRBV9; d_call: NA; cdr3_aa: CASSVRRANSPLHF; cdr3_nt: TGTGCCAGCAGCGTGCGCAGGGCTAATTCACCCCTCCACTTT